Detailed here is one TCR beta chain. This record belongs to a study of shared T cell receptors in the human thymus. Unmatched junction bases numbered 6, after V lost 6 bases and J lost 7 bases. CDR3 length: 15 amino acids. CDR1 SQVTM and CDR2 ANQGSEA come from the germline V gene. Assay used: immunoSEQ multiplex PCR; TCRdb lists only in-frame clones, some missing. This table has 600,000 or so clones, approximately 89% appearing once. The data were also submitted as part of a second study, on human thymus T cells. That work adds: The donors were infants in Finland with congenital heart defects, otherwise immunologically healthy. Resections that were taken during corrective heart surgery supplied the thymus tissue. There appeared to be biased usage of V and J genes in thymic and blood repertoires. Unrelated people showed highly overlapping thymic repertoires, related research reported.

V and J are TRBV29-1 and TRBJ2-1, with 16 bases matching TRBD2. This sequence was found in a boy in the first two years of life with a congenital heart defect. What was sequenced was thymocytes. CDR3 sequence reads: CSVIGTSGGENEQFF. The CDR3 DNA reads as TGCAGCGTGATCGGGACTAGCGGGGGGGAGAATGAGCAGTTCTTC.